A single sample is the source of the 18 T cell receptor beta chains below, sequenced in a study of cytomegalovirus exposure and HLA in healthy donors. PCR amplification relied on 60 Vbeta primers (plus 13 Jbeta primers). Using immunoSEQ multiplex PCR, the repertoire was profiled, and TCRdb retains in-frame clones only, with some absent. The ten top clones account for about 1.2%, within a sample of about 170,000 clones. Specimen: PBMCs. The receptors stem from a woman aged 55-69 years in good health and CMV-seronegative.

The V call is TRBV7-2, the J call TRBJ2-2, with TRBD2 matching 10 bases. V lost 5 bases and J lost 9; bases outside the gene matches: 18. The CDR3 is 18 amino acids. Germline values: CDR1 SGHTA, CDR2 FQGNSA. In DNA form, the CDR3 reads TGTGCCAGCAGCCCAATTAGGTTGGCTAGCGGGGGCCCCAGGGAGCTGTTTTTT. Protein sequence: CASSPIRLASGGPRELFF.

J is TRBJ1-1 and V is TRBV18; D gene ambiguous. Trimming left V 5 bases short and J 1 base short, with 17 bases between. CDR1 is KGHSH, CDR2 LQKENI, per germline. The CDR3 covers 16 residues. The CDR3 region is CASSTEGLYGNTEAFF. The CDR3 DNA follows: TGTGCCAGCTCAACGGAGGGTTTATACGGGAACACTGAAGCTTTCTTT.

The V gene is TRBV25-1, the J gene TRBJ1-4, with D hard to call. The CDR3 loop spans 17 amino acids. CDR1 is MGHDK and CDR2 is SYGVNS in the germline V gene. The V and J ends lost 1 base and 8 bases respectively, with 20 bases between them. In nucleotides, the CDR3 is TGTGCCAGCAGTGAATTCCGCGAGGCGGCCGGGAAGGAAAAACTGTTTTTT. Protein: CASSEFREAAGKEKLFF.

The chain recombines TRBV15 with TRBJ2-1, with TRBD2 identical over 9 bases. J lost 8 bases, V lost 0 bases, and 11 bases had no gene match. Per the germline V gene, CDR1 is LNHNV and CDR2 is YYDKDF (reference sequence). This CDR3 region has 17 residues. This CDR3 reads CATSREGRLAGDHEQFF. The CDR3 DNA is TGTGCCACCAGCAGAGAAGGAAGATTAGCGGGGGACCATGAGCAGTTCTTC.

The CDR3 coding sequence is TGTGCCAGCAGGGGGGGACAGGGATTTCAGCCCCAGCATTTT. Protein: CASRGGQGFQPQHF. The chain combines TRBV6-1 with TRBJ1-5, with 9 positions matching TRBD1. The CDR3 spans 14 residues. V shed 6 bases, J shed 6 bases, and the junction held 6 bases outside the gene matches. Germline CDR1 and CDR2: MNHNS and SASEGT.

The V and J genes are TRBV18 and TRBJ1-1; D unresolved. CDR3 size: 13 residues. Germline V lookup: CDR1 KGHSH, CDR2 LQKENI. Trimming stripped 7 bases from V and 1 base from J, with 10 bases between. CDR3 DNA: TGTGCCAGCTGCCTCGGAGAGAACACTGAAGCTTTCTTT. Its translation: CASCLGENTEAFF.

The CDR3 DNA follows: TGCGCCAGCAGCAGGGACGGGAGGGGCTACGAGCAGTACTTC. Protein product: CASSRDGRGYEQYF. V usage is TRBV4-3 and J usage is TRBJ2-7, with TRBD2 identical over 8 bases. J was trimmed by 3 bases and V by 5 bases; bases with no gene match: 6. Germline CDR1 and CDR2: LGHNA and YSLEER. CDR3 length equals 14 residues.

The rearrangement joins TRBV14 to TRBJ1-2; no reliable D call. The CDR3 totals 13 residues. CDR1 SGHDN and CDR2 FVKESK come from the germline V gene. V shed 0 bases and J shed 5 bases, with 7 bases lying between them. The CDR3 DNA sequence: TGTGCCAGCAGCCAAGACCGGAGGTATGGCTACACCTTC. It encodes CASSQDRRYGYTF.

The genes are TRBV6-1 and TRBJ2-3; D ambiguous. From germline, CDR1 is MNHNS and CDR2 SASEGT. The CDR3 sequence is 14 residues long. The germline V and J ends were trimmed by 8 bases and 1 base, with 13 bases remaining between them. CDR3 sequence (DNA): TGTGCCAGCTCTTATGAAAGCGGCACAGATACGCAGTATTTT. Translation gives CASSYESGTDTQYF.

The genes are TRBV19 and TRBJ1-4; D is unresolved. Germline lookup yields CDR1 LNHDA and CDR2 SQIVND (reference sequence). V lost 7 bases to trimming and J lost 3 bases, with 12 bases between them. CDR3 size: 14 residues. The CDR3 loop reads CASNAWRANEKLFF. The CDR3 DNA sequence: TGTGCCAGTAACGCCTGGAGAGCTAATGAAAAACTGTTTTTT.

The gene calls are TRBV5-1 and TRBJ2-7; 7 bases agree with TRBD2. The CDR3 extends over 14 amino acids. Per germline, CDR1 SGHRS and CDR2 YFSETQ. J lost 5 bases, V lost 4 bases, and 9 bases had no gene match. The CDR3 sequence is CASSPTSVRDEQYF. CDR3 DNA: TGCGCCAGCAGCCCTACTAGCGTCCGGGACGAGCAGTACTTC.

The rearrangement links TRBV29-1 to TRBJ2-7; 15 bases are a match to TRBD2. CDR3 length: 14 residues. J was trimmed by 5 bases and V by 4 bases; bases with no gene match: 3. In germline, CDR1 is SQVTM, CDR2 ANQGSEA. CDR3 loop: CSVVGTSGRHEQYF. The CDR3 nucleotides are TGCAGCGTTGTTGGGACTAGCGGGAGGCACGAGCAGTACTTC.

The rearrangement links TRBV6-5 to TRBJ1-2, with D unclear. This CDR3 comprises 14 residues. The V gene lost 0 bases and the J gene lost 6 bases, with 11 bases spanning the gap. The germline V gene has CDR1 MNHEY and CDR2 SVGAGI. CDR3 amino acids: CASSYSTGFNGYTF. The DNA of the CDR3 is TGTGCCAGCAGTTACTCGACTGGATTTAATGGCTACACCTTC.

The genes are TRBV9 and TRBJ2-1; 8 nucleotides line up with TRBD2. Germline assignment: CDR1 SGDLS and CDR2 YYNGEE. With 2 bases clipped from V and 6 bases from J, the junction kept 4 bases outside the gene matches. This CDR3 is 14 amino acids long. The CDR3 sequence is CASSVSGIANEQFF. Written as DNA, the CDR3 is TGTGCCAGCAGCGTTAGCGGGATAGCCAATGAGCAGTTCTTC.

DNA of the CDR3: TGTGCCAGCAGCTCCAATAGAATCACAGCTGGGGCCAACGTCCTGACTTTC. Protein product: CASSSNRITAGANVLTF. The V and J genes are TRBV7-9 and TRBJ2-6; D unresolved. Trimming took 4 bases from V and 2 from J, leaving 15 bases between them. The germline CDR1 and CDR2 sequences are SEHNR and FQNEAQ (reference sequence). The CDR3 has 17 amino acids.

The V call is TRBV7-2, the J call TRBJ2-7, with TRBD2 matching 11 bases. The CDR3 is made up of 16 amino acids. V lost 1 base and J lost 1; bases outside the gene matches: 3. Germline CDR1 is SGHTA and CDR2 is FQGNSA. The chain's CDR3 is CASSLGGLAVSYEQYF. As DNA, the CDR3 is TGTGCCAGCAGCTTAGGGGGACTAGCGGTGTCCTACGAGCAGTACTTC.

The chain carries TRBV5-5 and TRBJ2-7; 8 nucleotides align to TRBD2. This CDR3 spans 14 amino acids. Germline V lookup: CDR1 SGHKS, CDR2 YYEKEE (reference sequence). V was clipped by 3 bases and J by 5 bases; unmatched bases: 7. The DNA of the CDR3 is TGTGCCAGCAGCTACCGGGGGGGGACTAACGAGCAGTACTTC. Translating it yields CASSYRGGTNEQYF.

This chain uses TRBV7-9 with TRBJ1-1; 10 positions match TRBD1. The CDR3 sequence is 16 residues long. Germline V gives CDR1 SEHNR, CDR2 FQNEAQ (reference sequence). V lost 5 bases to trimming and J lost 3 bases; unmatched junction nucleotides: 9. The CDR3 sequence is CASSPWTGGAHTEAFF. CDR3 coding DNA: TGTGCCAGCAGCCCTTGGACAGGGGGAGCTCACACTGAAGCTTTCTTT.